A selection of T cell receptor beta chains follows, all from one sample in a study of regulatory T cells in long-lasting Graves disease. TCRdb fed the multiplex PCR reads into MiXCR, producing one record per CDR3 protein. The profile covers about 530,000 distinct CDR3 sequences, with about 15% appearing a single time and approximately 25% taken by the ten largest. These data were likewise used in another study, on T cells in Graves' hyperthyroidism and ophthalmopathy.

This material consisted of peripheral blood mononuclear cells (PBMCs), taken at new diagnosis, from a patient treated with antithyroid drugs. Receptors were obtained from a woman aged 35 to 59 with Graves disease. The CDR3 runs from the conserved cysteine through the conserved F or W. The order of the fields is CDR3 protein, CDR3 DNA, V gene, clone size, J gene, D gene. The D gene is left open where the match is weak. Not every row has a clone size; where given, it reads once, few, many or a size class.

CASNGYGGATEAFF | TGTGCCAGCAACGGGTATGGGGGGGCGACTGAAGCTTTCTTT | TRBV6-1 | - | TRBJ1-1 | -
CASSPRQGRGNQPQHF | TGTGCCAGCAGTCCACGTCAGGGGAGGGGCAATCAGCCCCAGCATTTT | TRBV27 | few | TRBJ1-5 | -
CASSLLSGVSTDTQYF | TGTGCCAGCAGCTTGCTGAGCGGGGTGAGCACAGATACGCAGTATTTT | TRBV5-6 | - | TRBJ2-3 | TRBD2
CATKASGAETQYF | TGTGCCACCAAAGCGAGCGGGGCGGAGACCCAGTACTTC | TRBV15 | - | TRBJ2-5 | TRBD2
CASSIRRDRGNGPQHF | TGTGCCAGCAGCATCCGCCGGGACAGGGGAAATGGGCCCCAGCATTTT | TRBV5-6 | few | TRBJ1-5 | TRBD1
CASSQDRLRDPYGYTF | TGTGCCAGCAGCCAAGACCGCCTCCGGGATCCATATGGCTACACCTTC | TRBV3-1 | few | TRBJ1-2 | -
CASSQEVRRYIQYF | TGTGCCAGCAGCCAAGAGGTCCGCCGGTACATTCAGTACTTC | TRBV3-1 | few | TRBJ2-4 | -
CASSIAGTRPYNEQFF | TGTGCCAGTAGTATAGCGGGGACTAGGCCCTACAATGAGCAGTTCTTC | TRBV19 | - | TRBJ2-1 | TRBD2
CASSSGTALQETQYF | TGTGCCAGCAGTTCCGGGACGGCCTTACAAGAGACCCAGTACTTC | TRBV28 | many | TRBJ2-5 | -
CASSMRQGAAGYTF | TGTGCCAGCAGTATGCGACAGGGGGCGGCTGGCTACACCTTC | TRBV6-1 | - | TRBJ1-2 | TRBD1
CASSLALGLALPGELFF | TGTGCCAGCAGCTTAGCGCTTGGACTAGCCCTCCCCGGGGAGCTGTTTTTT | TRBV7-8 | many | TRBJ2-2 | TRBD2
CAIPATGSGANVLTF | TGTGCCATCCCGGCTACAGGGTCTGGGGCCAACGTCCTGACTTTC | TRBV2 | - | TRBJ2-6 | -
CAWTRGPMNTEAFF | TGTGCCTGGACCAGGGGCCCCATGAACACTGAAGCTTTCTTT | TRBV30 | many | TRBJ1-1 | -
CSARKLVAETQYF | TGCAGTGCTAGGAAGCTAGTGGCGGAGACCCAGTACTTC | TRBV20-1 | many | TRBJ2-5 | -
CASSEGPGLQYGYTF | TGTGCCAGCAGCGAGGGGCCCGGGCTCCAATATGGCTACACCTTC | TRBV2 | many | TRBJ1-2 | -
CASSQVLLDLGAQYF | TGTGCCAGCAGCCAAGTACTCTTGGACCTCGGGGCCCAGTACTTC | TRBV2 | few | TRBJ2-5 | -
CASSPDRAIREKLFF | TGTGCCAGCTCACCAGACAGGGCGATAAGGGAAAAACTGTTTTTT | TRBV18 | many | TRBJ1-4 | TRBD1
CASRLVGGGYEQYF | TGCGCCAGCAGACTCGTCGGGGGAGGCTACGAGCAGTACTTC | TRBV5-1 | - | TRBJ2-7 | -
CASLGRKKGSPLHF | TGTGCCTCGCTGGGACGCAAGAAGGGTTCACCCCTCCACTTT | TRBV12-5 | many | TRBJ1-6 | -
CAGEEDTQYF | TGTGCCGGGGAGGAAGATACGCAGTATTTT | TRBV7-9 | - | TRBJ2-3 | -
CASSPASSELAKNIQYF | TGTGCCAGCAGCCCGGCAAGTAGCGAACTAGCCAAAAACATTCAGTACTTC | TRBV3-1 | few | TRBJ2-4 | -
CSVGSRVGGNNYGYTF | TGCAGCGTTGGAAGTCGCGTGGGGGGGAATAACTATGGCTACACCTTC | TRBV29-1 | few | TRBJ1-2 | -
CASRGLIYEQYF | TGTGCCAGCAGGGGACTGATCTACGAGCAGTACTTC | TRBV6-1 | many | TRBJ2-7 | -
CASSVGQGTEAFF | TGCGCCAGCAGCGTCGGACAGGGGACTGAAGCTTTCTTT | TRBV5-1 | many | TRBJ1-1 | TRBD1
CSASALGGAGGRDEQYF | TGCAGTGCTAGTGCCCTAGGGGGAGCGGGGGGCAGGGACGAGCAGTACTTC | TRBV20-1 | - | TRBJ2-7 | TRBD2
CASSWTREIYNEQFF | TGTGCCAGCAGCTGGACGCGGGAGATCTACAATGAGCAGTTCTTC | TRBV13 | - | TRBJ2-1 | TRBD2
CASSGWGELYNEQFF | TGTGCCAGCAGTGGATGGGGGGAGCTCTACAATGAGCAGTTCTTC | TRBV7-2 | many | TRBJ2-1 | -
CASSEQGGSQPQHF | TGTGCCAGCAGTGAACAGGGGGGCTCCCAGCCCCAGCATTTT | TRBV2 | many | TRBJ1-5 | TRBD1
CASSLSGHQPQHF | TGTGCCAGCAGCTTATCAGGGCATCAGCCCCAGCATTTT | TRBV13 | - | TRBJ1-5 | -
CASSEGGHVRAAQHF | TGTGCCAGCAGTGAGGGGGGGCATGTCAGAGCGGCCCAGCATTTT | TRBV6-1 | - | TRBJ1-5 | -
CASTKGELGGWNTEAFF | TGTGCCAGCACCAAAGGTGAACTTGGGGGCTGGAACACTGAAGCTTTCTTT | TRBV28 | many | TRBJ1-1 | -
CASGQRAAMGAFF | TGTGCTAGTGGTCAGCGGGCCGCGATGGGGGCTTTCTTT | TRBV12-5 | few | TRBJ1-1 | -
CATRQGGSYSNQPQHF | TGTGCCACCCGACAGGGAGGGTCGTATAGCAATCAGCCCCAGCATTTT | TRBV10-3 | - | TRBJ1-5 | TRBD1
CASSEAGEAKNIQYF | TGCGCCAGCAGTGAGGCCGGGGAGGCCAAAAACATTCAGTACTTC | TRBV10-1 | few | TRBJ2-4 | -
CASSPSWGILGLFF | TGTGCCAGTAGTCCCTCGTGGGGCATCCTTGGACTGTTTTTT | TRBV19 | - | TRBJ1-4 | -
CASSHRGYTEAFF | TGTGCCAGCAGTCACAGGGGCTACACTGAAGCTTTCTTT | TRBV6-1 | many | TRBJ1-1 | TRBD1
CASSYSINIDQSPYNEQFF | TGTGCCAGCAGTTACTCGATTAATATTGATCAGTCTCCCTACAATGAGCAGTTCTTC | TRBV6-2/TRBV6-3 | many | TRBJ2-1 | -
CSARDSGNLDGYTF | TGCAGTGCTAGAGATAGCGGGAACTTGGATGGCTACACCTTC | TRBV20-1 | many | TRBJ1-2 | -
CASSQDAGATNEKLFF | TGCGCCAGCAGCCAAGACGCAGGGGCAACTAATGAAAAACTGTTTTTT | TRBV4-1 | many | TRBJ1-4 | -
CSAIRDSPLLSNQPQHF | TGCAGTGCTATCCGGGACAGCCCTTTACTTAGCAATCAGCCCCAGCATTTT | TRBV20-1 | many | TRBJ1-5 | TRBD1
CSAPALGENNEQFF | TGCAGTGCCCCCGCTTTGGGGGAAAACAATGAGCAGTTCTTC | TRBV20-1 | few | TRBJ2-1 | -